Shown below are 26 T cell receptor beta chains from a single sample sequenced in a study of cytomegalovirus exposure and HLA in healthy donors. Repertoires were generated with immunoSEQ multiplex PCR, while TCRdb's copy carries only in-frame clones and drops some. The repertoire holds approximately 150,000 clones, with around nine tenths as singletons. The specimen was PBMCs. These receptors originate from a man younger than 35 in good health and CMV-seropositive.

This CDR3 reads CASRLRLAGDTDTQYF. Here the CDR3 DNA reads TGTGCAAGTCGCCTCCGACTAGCGGGAGACACAGATACGCAGTATTTT. V is TRBV12-2 and J is TRBJ2-3; whether TRBD2, the table's D call, matches the DNA was not checked. TRBV12-2 is an annotated pseudogene. CDR3 length: 16 residues.

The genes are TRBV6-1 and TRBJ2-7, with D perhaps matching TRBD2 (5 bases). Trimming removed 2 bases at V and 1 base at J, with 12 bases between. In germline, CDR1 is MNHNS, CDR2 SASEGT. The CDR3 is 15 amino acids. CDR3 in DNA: TGTGCCAGCAGTGAATTACTAGAGCCTTCCTACGAGCAGTACTTC. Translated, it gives CASSELLEPSYEQYF.

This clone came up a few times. This chain's CDR3 is CSSVPPGLGGETQYF. The DNA for the CDR3 is TGCAGCTCTGTACCTCCGGGACTAGGAGGAGAGACCCAGTACTTC. V is TRBV29-1 and J is TRBJ2-5; 8 positions match TRBD2. Germline V gene lookup returns CDR1 SQVTM and CDR2 ANQGSEA. This CDR3 is built from 15 residues. The V gene end was trimmed by 8 bases and the J gene end by 4 bases; junction bases not matched to a gene: 15. Together with reference TRBV29-1 and TRBJ2-5, the CDR3 gives the full variable domain: SAVISQKPSRDICQRGTSLTIQCQVDSQVTMMFWYRQQPGQSLTLIATANQGSEATYESGFVIDKFPISRPNLTFSTLTVSNMSPEDSSIYLCSSVPPGLGGETQYFGPGTRLLVL.

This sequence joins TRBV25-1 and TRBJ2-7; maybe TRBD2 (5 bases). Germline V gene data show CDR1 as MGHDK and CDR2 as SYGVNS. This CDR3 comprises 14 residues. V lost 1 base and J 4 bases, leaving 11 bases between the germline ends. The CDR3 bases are TGTGCCAGCAGTGAATCTGTCACTAGATACGAGCAGTACTTC. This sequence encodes CASSESVTRYEQYF.

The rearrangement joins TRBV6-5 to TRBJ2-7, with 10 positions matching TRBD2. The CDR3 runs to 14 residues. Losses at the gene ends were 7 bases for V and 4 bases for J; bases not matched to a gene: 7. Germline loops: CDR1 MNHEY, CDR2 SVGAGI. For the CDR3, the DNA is TGTGCCAGCACCATAGCGGGAGGTACTTACGAGCAGTACTTC. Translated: CASTIAGGTYEQYF.

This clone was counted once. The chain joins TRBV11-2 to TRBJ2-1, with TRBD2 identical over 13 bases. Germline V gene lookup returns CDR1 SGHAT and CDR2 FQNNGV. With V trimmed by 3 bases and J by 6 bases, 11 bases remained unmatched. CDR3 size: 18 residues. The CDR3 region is CASSLGLAGRLRANEQFF. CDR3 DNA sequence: TGTGCCAGCAGCTTGGGACTAGCGGGAAGGTTGAGGGCCAATGAGCAGTTCTTC.

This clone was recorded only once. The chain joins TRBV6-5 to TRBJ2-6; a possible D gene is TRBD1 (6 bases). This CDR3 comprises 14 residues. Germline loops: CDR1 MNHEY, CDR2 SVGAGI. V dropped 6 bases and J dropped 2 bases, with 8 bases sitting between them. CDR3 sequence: CASRHRAGANVLTF. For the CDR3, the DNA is TGTGCCAGCAGGCACAGGGCTGGGGCCAACGTCCTGACTTTC.

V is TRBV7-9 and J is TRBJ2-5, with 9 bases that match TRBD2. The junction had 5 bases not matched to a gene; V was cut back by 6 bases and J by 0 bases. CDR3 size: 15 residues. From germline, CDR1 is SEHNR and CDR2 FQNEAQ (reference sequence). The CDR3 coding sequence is TGTGCCAGCAGTTCGCGGACTAGCGACCAAGAGACCCAGTACTTC. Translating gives CASSSRTSDQETQYF.

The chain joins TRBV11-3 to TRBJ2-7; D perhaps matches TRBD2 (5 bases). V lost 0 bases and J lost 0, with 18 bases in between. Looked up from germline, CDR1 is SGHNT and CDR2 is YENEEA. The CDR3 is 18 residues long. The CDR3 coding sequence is TGTGCCAGCAGCTTAGAGAGGCTAGGCGGAGGAATCTCCTACGAGCAGTACTTC. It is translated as CASSLERLGGGISYEQYF.

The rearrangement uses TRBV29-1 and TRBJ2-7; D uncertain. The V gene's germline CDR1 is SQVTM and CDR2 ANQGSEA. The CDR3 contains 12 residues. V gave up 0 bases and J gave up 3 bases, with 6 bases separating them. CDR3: CSVEETDYEQYF. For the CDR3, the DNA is TGCAGCGTTGAAGAGACTGACTACGAGCAGTACTTC.

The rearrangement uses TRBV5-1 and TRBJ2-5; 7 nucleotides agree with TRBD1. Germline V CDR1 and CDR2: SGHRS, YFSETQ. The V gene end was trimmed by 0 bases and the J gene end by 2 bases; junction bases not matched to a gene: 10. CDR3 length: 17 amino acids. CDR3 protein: CASSLAGGTAVQETQYF. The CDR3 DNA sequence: TGCGCCAGCAGCTTGGCAGGGGGAACTGCTGTACAAGAGACCCAGTACTTC.

CDR3 protein: CASSFGLGARETQYF. The CDR3 bases are TGTGCCAGCAGCTTCGGGCTTGGGGCACGGGAGACCCAGTACTTC. This sequence joins TRBV7-2 and TRBJ2-5, with D perhaps TRBD1 (5 bases). Trimming took off 3 bases at V and 5 bases at J, with 16 bases between the two ends. Germline-derived CDR1 and CDR2 are SGHTA and FQGNSA. CDR3 size: 15 residues.

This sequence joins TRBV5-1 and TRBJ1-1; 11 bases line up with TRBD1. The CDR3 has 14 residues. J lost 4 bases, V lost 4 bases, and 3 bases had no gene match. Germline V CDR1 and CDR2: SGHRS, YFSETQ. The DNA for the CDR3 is TGCGCCAGCAGCGTCGGACAGGGGGCCACTGAAGCTTTCTTT. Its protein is CASSVGQGATEAFF. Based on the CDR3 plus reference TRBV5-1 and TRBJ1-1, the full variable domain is KAGVTQTPRYLIKTRGQQVTLSCSPISGHRSVSWYQQTPGQGLQFLFEYFSETQRNKGNFPGRFSGRQFSNSRSEMNVSTLELGDSALYLCASSVGQGATEAFFGQGTRLTVV.

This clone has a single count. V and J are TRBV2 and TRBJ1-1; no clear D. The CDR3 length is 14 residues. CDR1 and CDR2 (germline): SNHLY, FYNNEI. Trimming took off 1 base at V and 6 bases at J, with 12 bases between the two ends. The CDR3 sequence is CASSEELRSSEAFF. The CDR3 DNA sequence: TGTGCCAGCAGTGAAGAGTTGAGGAGTTCTGAAGCTTTCTTT.

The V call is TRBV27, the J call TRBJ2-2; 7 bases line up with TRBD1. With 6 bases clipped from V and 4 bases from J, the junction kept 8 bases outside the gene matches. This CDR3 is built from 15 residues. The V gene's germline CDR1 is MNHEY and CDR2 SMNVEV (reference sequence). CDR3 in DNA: TGTGCCAGCAGAAGGCCGGGACAGTCCACCGGGGAGCTGTTTTTT. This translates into CASRRPGQSTGELFF.

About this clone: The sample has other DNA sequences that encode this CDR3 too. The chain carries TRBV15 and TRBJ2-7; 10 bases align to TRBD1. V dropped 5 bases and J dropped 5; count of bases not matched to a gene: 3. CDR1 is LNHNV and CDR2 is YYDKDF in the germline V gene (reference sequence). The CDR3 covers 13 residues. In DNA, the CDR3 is TGTGCCACCAGCCGGGACAGGGGCCACGAGCAGTACTTC. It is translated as CATSRDRGHEQYF.

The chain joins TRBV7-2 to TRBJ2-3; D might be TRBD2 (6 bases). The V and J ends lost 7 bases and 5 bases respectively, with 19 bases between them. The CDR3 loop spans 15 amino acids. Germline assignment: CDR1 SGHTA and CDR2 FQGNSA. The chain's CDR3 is CASTRGGVGGDTQYF. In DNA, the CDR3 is TGTGCCAGCACGCGCGGAGGGGTCGGGGGAGATACGCAGTATTTT.

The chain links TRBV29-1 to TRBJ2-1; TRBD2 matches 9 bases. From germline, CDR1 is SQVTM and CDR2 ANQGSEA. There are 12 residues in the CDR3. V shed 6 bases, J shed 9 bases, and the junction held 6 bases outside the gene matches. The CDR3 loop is CSVGTAGGEQFF. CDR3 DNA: TGCAGCGTCGGTACAGCGGGAGGTGAGCAGTTCTTC.

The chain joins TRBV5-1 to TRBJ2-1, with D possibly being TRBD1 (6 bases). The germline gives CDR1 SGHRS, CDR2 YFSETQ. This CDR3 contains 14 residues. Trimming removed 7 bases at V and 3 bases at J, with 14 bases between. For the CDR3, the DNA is TGCGCCAGCTCCGTAGACAGGTTCTACAATGAGCAGTTCTTC. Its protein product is CASSVDRFYNEQFF.

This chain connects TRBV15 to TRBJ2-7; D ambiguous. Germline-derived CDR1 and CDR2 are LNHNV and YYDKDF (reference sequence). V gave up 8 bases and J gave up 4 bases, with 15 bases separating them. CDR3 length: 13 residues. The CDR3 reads CATGNGVTYEQYF. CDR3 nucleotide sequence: TGTGCCACCGGAAACGGAGTAACTTACGAGCAGTACTTC.

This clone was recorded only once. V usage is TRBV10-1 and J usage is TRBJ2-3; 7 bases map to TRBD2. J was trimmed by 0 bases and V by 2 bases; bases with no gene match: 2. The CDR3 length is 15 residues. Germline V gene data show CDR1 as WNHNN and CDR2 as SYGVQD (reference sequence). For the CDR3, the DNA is TGCGCCAGCAGTGAGGAGCGGGGTAGCACAGATACGCAGTATTTT. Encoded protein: CASSEERGSTDTQYF.

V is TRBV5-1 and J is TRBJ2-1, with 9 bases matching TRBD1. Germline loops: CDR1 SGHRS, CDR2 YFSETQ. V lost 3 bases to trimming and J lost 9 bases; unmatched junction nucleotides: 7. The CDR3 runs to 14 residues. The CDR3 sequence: CASSSLQGAGEQFF. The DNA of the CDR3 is TGCGCCAGCAGCTCACTACAGGGGGCTGGTGAGCAGTTCTTC.

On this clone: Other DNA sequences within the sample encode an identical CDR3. CDR3 bases: TGCGCCAGCAGCTCGACAGGGGCCTACGAGCAGTACTTC. It translates to CASSSTGAYEQYF. The V and J genes are TRBV5-1 and TRBJ2-7; TRBD1 matches 8 bases. With V trimmed by 3 bases and J by 2 bases, 1 base remained unmatched. The CDR3 extends over 13 amino acids. Germline CDR1 and CDR2: SGHRS and YFSETQ.

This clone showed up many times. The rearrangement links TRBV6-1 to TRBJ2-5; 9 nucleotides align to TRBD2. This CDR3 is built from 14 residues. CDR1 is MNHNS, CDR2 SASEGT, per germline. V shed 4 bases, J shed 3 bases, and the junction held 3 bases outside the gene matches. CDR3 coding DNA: TGTGCCAGCAGTGGAGCTAGCGGGAAAGAGACCCAGTACTTC. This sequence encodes CASSGASGKETQYF.

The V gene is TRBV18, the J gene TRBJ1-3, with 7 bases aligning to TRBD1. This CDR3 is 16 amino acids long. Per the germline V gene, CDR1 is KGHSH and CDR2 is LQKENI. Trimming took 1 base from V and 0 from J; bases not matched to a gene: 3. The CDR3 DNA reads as TGTGCCAGCTCACCACAGGGGGCAATCTCTGGAAACACCATATATTTT. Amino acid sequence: CASSPQGAISGNTIYF.

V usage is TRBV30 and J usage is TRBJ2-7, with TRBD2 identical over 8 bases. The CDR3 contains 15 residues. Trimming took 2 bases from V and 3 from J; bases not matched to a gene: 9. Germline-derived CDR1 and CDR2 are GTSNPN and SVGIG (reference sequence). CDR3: CAWSPPWSGSYEQYF. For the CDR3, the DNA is TGTGCCTGGAGTCCCCCGTGGAGCGGGAGCTACGAGCAGTACTTC.